These 9 T cell receptor beta chains originate from one sample sequenced in a study of T-cell memory formation after mild COVID-19. TCRdb re-called the 5' RACE reads with MiXCR, one entry per CDR3 protein. The repertoire holds around 340,000 distinct CDR3 sequences, around an eighth seen once, with roughly a fifth in the top ten. Material for sequencing was PBMCs or a T cell subset sorted from them (not recorded which). These receptors all come from a man younger than 35 who had mild COVID-19 (a few samples of this study predate the infection). Cell type and time point are not known.

This chain joins TRBV2 and TRBJ1-5, with D maybe TRBD1 (5 bases). The CDR3 sequence is 14 residues long. Per germline, CDR1 SNHLY and CDR2 FYNNEI. V lost 3 bases and J lost 6, with 12 bases in between. CDR3 nucleotide sequence: TGTGCCAGCAGTGATCCCTGGGGGTCTCAGCCCCAGCATTTT. It specifies CASSDPWGSQPQHF.

This clonotype has a handful of counts. The chain employs TRBV12-3 or TRBV12-4 and TRBJ2-3, with a tentative D call TRBD1 (5 bases). Between the trimmed V and J ends, which lost 6 bases and 2 bases, there was a span of 12 bases. The CDR3 covers 14 residues. CDR3 DNA: TGTGCCAGCAGCTTTGGACACCCCACAGATACGCAGTATTTT. Translated: CASSFGHPTDTQYF.

This clonotype was recorded a few times. The chain joins TRBV12-3 or TRBV12-4 to TRBJ1-1, with D unclear. The CDR3 sequence is 15 residues long. Trimming took 1 base from V and 0 from J, leaving 9 bases between them. CDR3 sequence (DNA): TGTGCCAGCAGTTTAGAAGGACTGATGAACACTGAAGCTTTCTTT. It codes for CASSLEGLMNTEAFF.

This sequence joins TRBV5-1 and TRBJ2-3; no firm D call. In germline, CDR1 is SGHRS, CDR2 YFSETQ. V was shortened by 4 bases and J by 1 base, with 13 bases between the two germline ends. The CDR3 spans 15 residues. The CDR3 spells CASSPLHIGTDTQYF. The DNA for the CDR3 is TGCGCCAGCAGCCCCTTACACATCGGCACAGATACGCAGTATTTT.

At least ten counts were recorded for this clonotype. V and J are TRBV9 and TRBJ2-1, with TRBD2 identical over 8 bases. Germline trimming cut 3 bases from V and 6 bases from J; bases unmatched to any gene: 11. This CDR3 has 16 amino acids. Germline V gene lookup returns CDR1 SGDLS and CDR2 YYNGEE. CDR3 bases: TGTGCCAGCAGCGATACGGGGGGGCCGACGACCAATGAGCAGTTCTTC. Its translation: CASSDTGGPTTNEQFF.

This clonotype was seen repeatedly, ten times or more. This sequence joins TRBV20-1 and TRBJ1-1; 8 nucleotides match TRBD1. V gave up 5 bases and J gave up 0 bases; unmatched junction bases: 2. CDR1 and CDR2 (germline): DFQATT, SNEGSKA (reference sequence). This CDR3 contains 13 residues. CDR3 sequence reads: CSASGQVNTEAFF. DNA for the CDR3: TGCAGTGCTTCGGGACAGGTGAACACTGAAGCTTTCTTT.

This clonotype has at least ten counts. The chain has TRBV18 and TRBJ1-1; 10 nucleotides align to TRBD1. The germline V gene has CDR1 KGHSH and CDR2 LQKENI. The CDR3 contains 14 residues. V gave up 2 bases and J gave up 5 bases; unmatched junction bases: 2. CDR3 region: CASSPRTGGTEAFF. The CDR3, as DNA: TGTGCCAGCTCACCAAGGACAGGGGGTACTGAAGCTTTCTTT.

The sample holds many counts of this clonotype. The genes are TRBV11-2 and TRBJ1-5; unclear D gene. The CDR3 runs 13 residues. V gave up 0 bases and J gave up 6 bases, with 6 bases separating them. The germline V gene encodes CDR1 SGHAT and CDR2 FQNNGV. Here the CDR3 reads CASSLDYSQPQHF. As DNA, the CDR3 is TGTGCCAGCAGCTTAGATTACAGTCAGCCCCAGCATTTT.

The rearrangement links TRBV11-2 to TRBJ1-4, with D hard to call. This CDR3 contains 13 residues. Deletions cut 1 base from V and 5 bases from J, with 5 bases between. Germline V gene data show CDR1 as SGHAT and CDR2 as FQNNGV. CDR3 nucleotide sequence: TGTGCCAGCAGCTTAGGGGTCAATGAAAAACTGTTTTTT. It encodes CASSLGVNEKLFF.